This TCR beta chain was recovered during a study of cytomegalovirus exposure and HLA in healthy donors. General study results and limits: A classifier reportedly called cytomegalovirus status with high sensitivity and specificity. Rarity marked most TCR sequences, yet some public TCRs occurred in many donors.

This CDR3 is 15 amino acids long. Trimming cost V 4 bases and J 4 bases; bases outside gene matches: 7. Per germline, CDR1 SQVTM and CDR2 ANQGSEA. The assay was immunoSEQ multiplex PCR, and TCRdb's table has in-frame clones only and misses some. The sample holds tens of thousands of clones, approximately 93% seen once. As concerns this clone: Its antigen is as yet unknown.

Specimen: PBMCs. The chain employs TRBV29-1 and TRBJ2-2; 9 nucleotides agree with TRBD1. This receptor was obtained from a man younger than 30 in good health and CMV-seropositive. The CDR3 sequence is CSVGVGTGFTGELFF. The CDR3 nucleotides are TGCAGCGTTGGTGTCGGGACAGGGTTCACCGGGGAGCTGTTTTTT.